This T cell receptor beta chain was documented in a study of OX40 agonist ivuxolimab in advanced cancers. Regarding the study as a whole: Doses of 0.1 to 3.0 mg/kg were accompanied by clonal expansion of CD4+ and CD8+ blood T cells by week 6.

Per the germline V gene, CDR1 is SGHAT and CDR2 is FQNNGV. The V end was cut by 1 base, the J end by 7 bases, with 5 bases between. The CDR3 sequence is 12 residues long. The table came from immunoSEQ multiplex PCR; TCRdb's copy has only in-frame clones and leaves some out. The data contain 60,000 to 70,000 clones, around 83% of them singletons. To note about this clone: Its target is not known.

The chain combines TRBV11-2 with TRBJ2-4; unclear D gene. The receptor was isolated from an adult with an advanced solid tumor such as melanoma, head and neck, liver or kidney cancer. This sample comprised CD4+ or CD8+ T cells sorted from blood, obtained in a trial of the OX40 agonist ivuxolimab. As DNA, the CDR3 is TGTGCCAGCAGCTTAGTGCGTAACATTCAGTACTTC. Its translation: CASSLVRNIQYF.